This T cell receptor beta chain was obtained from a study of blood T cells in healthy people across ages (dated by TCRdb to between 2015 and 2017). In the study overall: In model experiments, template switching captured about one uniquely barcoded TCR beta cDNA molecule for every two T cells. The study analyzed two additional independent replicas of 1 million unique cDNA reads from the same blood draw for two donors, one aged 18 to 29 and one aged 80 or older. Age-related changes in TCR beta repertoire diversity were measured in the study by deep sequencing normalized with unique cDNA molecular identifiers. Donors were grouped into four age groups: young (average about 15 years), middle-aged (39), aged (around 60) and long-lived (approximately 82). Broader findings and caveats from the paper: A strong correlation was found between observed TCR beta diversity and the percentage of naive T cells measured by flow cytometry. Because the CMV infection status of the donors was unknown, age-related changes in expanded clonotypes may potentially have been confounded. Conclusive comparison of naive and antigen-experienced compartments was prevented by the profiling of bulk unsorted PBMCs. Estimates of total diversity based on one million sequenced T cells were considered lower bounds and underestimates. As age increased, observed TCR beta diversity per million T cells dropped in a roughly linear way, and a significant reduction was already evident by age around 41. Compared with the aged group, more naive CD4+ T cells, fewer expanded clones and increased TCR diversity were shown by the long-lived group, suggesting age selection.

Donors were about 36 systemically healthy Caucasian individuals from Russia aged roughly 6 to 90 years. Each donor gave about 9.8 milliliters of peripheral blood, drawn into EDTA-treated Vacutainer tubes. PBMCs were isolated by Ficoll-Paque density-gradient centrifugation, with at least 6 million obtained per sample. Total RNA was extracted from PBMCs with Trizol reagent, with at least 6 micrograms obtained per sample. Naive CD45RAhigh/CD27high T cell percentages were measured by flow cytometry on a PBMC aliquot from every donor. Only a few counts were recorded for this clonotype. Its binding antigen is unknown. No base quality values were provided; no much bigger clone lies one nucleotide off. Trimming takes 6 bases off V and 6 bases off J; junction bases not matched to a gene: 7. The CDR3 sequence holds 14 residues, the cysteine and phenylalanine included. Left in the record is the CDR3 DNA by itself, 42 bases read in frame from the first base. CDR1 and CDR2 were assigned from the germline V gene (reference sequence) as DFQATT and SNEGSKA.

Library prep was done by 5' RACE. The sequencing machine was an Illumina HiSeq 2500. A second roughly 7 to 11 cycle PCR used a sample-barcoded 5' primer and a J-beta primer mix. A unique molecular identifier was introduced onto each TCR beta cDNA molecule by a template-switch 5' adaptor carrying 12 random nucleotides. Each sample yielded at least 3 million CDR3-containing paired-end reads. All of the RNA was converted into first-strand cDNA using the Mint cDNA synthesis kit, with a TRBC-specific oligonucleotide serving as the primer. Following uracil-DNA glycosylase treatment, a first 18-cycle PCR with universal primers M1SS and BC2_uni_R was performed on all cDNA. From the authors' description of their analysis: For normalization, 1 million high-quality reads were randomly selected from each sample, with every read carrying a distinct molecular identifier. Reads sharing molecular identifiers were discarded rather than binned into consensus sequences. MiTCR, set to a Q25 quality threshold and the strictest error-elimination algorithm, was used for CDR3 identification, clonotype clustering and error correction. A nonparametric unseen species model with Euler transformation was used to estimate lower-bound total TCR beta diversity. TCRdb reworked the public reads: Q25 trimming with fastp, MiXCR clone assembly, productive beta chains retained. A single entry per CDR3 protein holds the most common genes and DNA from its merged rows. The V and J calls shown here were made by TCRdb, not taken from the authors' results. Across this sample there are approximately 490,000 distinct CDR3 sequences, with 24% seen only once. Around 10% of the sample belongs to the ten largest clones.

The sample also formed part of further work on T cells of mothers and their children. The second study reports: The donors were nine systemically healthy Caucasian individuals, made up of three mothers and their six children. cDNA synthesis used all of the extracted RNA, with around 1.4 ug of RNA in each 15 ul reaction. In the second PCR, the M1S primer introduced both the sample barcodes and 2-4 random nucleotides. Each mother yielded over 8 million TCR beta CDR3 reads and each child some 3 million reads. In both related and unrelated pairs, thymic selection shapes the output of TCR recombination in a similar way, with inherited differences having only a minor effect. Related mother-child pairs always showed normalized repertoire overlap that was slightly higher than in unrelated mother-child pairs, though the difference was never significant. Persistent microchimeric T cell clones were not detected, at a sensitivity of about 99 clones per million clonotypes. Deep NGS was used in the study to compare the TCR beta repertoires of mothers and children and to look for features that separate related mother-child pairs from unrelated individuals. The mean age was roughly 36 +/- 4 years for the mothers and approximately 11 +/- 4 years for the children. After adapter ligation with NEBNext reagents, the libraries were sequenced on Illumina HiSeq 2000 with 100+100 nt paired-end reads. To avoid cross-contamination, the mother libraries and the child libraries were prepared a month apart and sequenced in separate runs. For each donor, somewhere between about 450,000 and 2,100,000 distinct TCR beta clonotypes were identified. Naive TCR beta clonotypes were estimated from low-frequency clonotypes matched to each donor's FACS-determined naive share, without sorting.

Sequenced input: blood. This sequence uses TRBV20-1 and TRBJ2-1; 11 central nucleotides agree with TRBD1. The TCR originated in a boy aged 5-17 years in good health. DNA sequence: TGCAGTGCGCCGGACAGGGGGCGGGGCAATGAGCAGTTCTTC. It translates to CSAPDRGRGNEQFF.